The 25 T cell receptor beta chains below all came from one sample that was sequenced in a study of early T cells in non-severe SARS-CoV-2 infection. TCRdb called the 5' RACE reads again in MiXCR, with one record for every CDR3 protein. Of some 66,000 distinct CDR3 sequences listed, 9.1% are singletons. Material for sequencing was whole blood. The receptors derive from an adult who was a healthcare worker with PCR-confirmed SARS-CoV-2 infection or an uninfected control (not recorded which).

This clonotype was observed a handful of times. This sequence joins TRBV3-1 and TRBJ2-7; 7 positions match TRBD2. This CDR3 is built from 15 residues. The germline CDR1 and CDR2 sequences are LGHDT and YNNKEL (reference sequence). Germline trimming cut 1 base from V and 3 bases from J; bases unmatched to any gene: 6. The CDR3 loop is CASSQGASGLYEQYF. The CDR3, as DNA: TGTGCCAGCAGCCAAGGAGCTAGCGGCCTCTACGAGCAGTACTTC.

V usage is TRBV30 and J usage is TRBJ1-3; D is undetermined. This CDR3 has 12 amino acids. The germline V and J ends were trimmed by 3 bases and 2 bases, with 5 bases remaining between them. Germline loops: CDR1 GTSNPN, CDR2 SVGIG (reference sequence). As DNA, the CDR3 is TGTGCCTGGAGAACAGCTGGAAACACCATATATTTT. Its translation: CAWRTAGNTIYF.

V usage is TRBV28 and J usage is TRBJ2-7; TRBD1 agrees at 11 bases. Looked up from germline, CDR1 is MDHEN and CDR2 is SYDVKM. This CDR3 region has 14 residues. The trim removed 5 bases at V and 7 bases at J, leaving 7 bases unmatched. CDR3 sequence (DNA): TGTGCCAGCAGTACTCCGGGACAGGGGGAGGAGCAGTACTTC. Its protein is CASSTPGQGEEQYF. Full variable domain (outside the CDR3, taken from reference TRBV28 and TRBJ2-7): DVKVTQSSRYLVKRTGEKVFLECVQDMDHENMFWYRQDPGLGLRLIYFSYDVKMKEKGDIPEGYSVSREKKERFSLILESASTNQTSMYLCASSTPGQGEEQYFGPGTRLTVT.

This clonotype was recorded many times. The chain employs TRBV10-2 and TRBJ2-1; 8 nucleotides align to TRBD2. Trimming at V came to 8 bases and at J to 3 bases, leaving 6 bases not matched to a gene. From germline, CDR1 is WSHSY and CDR2 SAAADI. This CDR3 region has 14 residues. CDR3 DNA sequence: TGCGCCAGCTCAACGGGAGGGGGCTACAATGAGCAGTTCTTC. It yields the protein CASSTGGGYNEQFF.

This sequence joins TRBV19 and TRBJ2-7; 7 nucleotides match TRBD1. The CDR3 totals 14 residues. Germline-derived CDR1 and CDR2 are LNHDA and SQIVND (reference sequence). Trimming at V came to 4 bases and at J to 0 bases, leaving 3 bases not matched to a gene. CDR3 sequence (DNA): TGTGCCAGTAGTACACGGACAGGCTCCTACGAGCAGTACTTC. It specifies CASSTRTGSYEQYF.

This clonotype came up a few times. This rearrangement joins TRBV30 to TRBJ1-6; TRBD1 matches at 7 bases. Looked up from germline, CDR1 is GTSNPN and CDR2 is SVGIG (reference sequence). The J segment lost 7 bases and the V segment lost 1 base, leaving 1 base of the junction unmatched. This CDR3 region has 13 residues. DNA of the CDR3: TGTGCCTGGAGTGAACAGGGGAATTCACCCCTCCACTTT. Protein product: CAWSEQGNSPLHF.

This clonotype was seen ten or more times. The rearrangement joins TRBV20-1 to TRBJ2-3; D is undetermined. V gave up 1 base and J gave up 6 bases, with 14 bases separating them. The CDR3 consists of 14 residues. The germline gives CDR1 DFQATT, CDR2 SNEGSKA (reference sequence). CDR3 sequence reads: CSARVAMAADTQYF. The CDR3 nucleotides are TGCAGTGCTAGAGTCGCGATGGCGGCCGATACGCAGTATTTT.

This clonotype occurred many times. V gene TRBV20-1 combines with J gene TRBJ2-1, with D tentatively TRBD2 (5 bases). This CDR3 has 13 amino acids. Trimming cost V 8 bases and J 7 bases, with 18 bases left between them. Germline V gene sequence: CDR1 DFQATT, CDR2 SNEGSKA (reference sequence). The CDR3 nucleotides read TGCAGTCCTAAAAGCGGCACCGGAAATGAGCAGTTCTTC. Its translation is CSPKSGTGNEQFF.

This clonotype was detected only a few times. The chain recombines TRBV2 with TRBJ2-1; 7 bases agree with TRBD1. There are 15 residues in the CDR3. Looked up from germline, CDR1 is SNHLY and CDR2 is FYNNEI. J was trimmed by 2 bases and V by 5 bases; bases with no gene match: 6. The CDR3 here is CASSSDRSPYNEQFF. The CDR3 DNA follows: TGTGCCAGCAGTTCGGACAGGAGCCCCTACAATGAGCAGTTCTTC.

This clonotype has more than one count but fewer than ten. This chain joins TRBV12-3 or TRBV12-4 and TRBJ2-1; D remains unclear. Trimming shortened V by 7 bases and J by 9 bases, and 19 bases separated the two germline ends. This CDR3 comprises 14 residues. The CDR3: CASTITQGQIEQFF. The CDR3 DNA follows: TGTGCCAGCACCATAACCCAAGGGCAAATTGAGCAGTTCTTC.

This chain connects TRBV18 to TRBJ1-1; D not certain. The CDR3 is 14 residues long. V shed 2 bases and J shed 5 bases, with 12 bases lying between them. Germline V gives CDR1 KGHSH, CDR2 LQKENI. For the CDR3, the DNA is TGTGCCAGCTCACCAGACGGTGGAGGAACTGAAGCTTTCTTT. Protein product: CASSPDGGGTEAFF. The whole variable domain, filled in from reference TRBV18 and TRBJ1-1, reads NAGVMQNPRHLVRRRGQEARLRCSPMKGHSHVYWYRQLPEEGLKFMVYLQKENIIDESGMPKERFSAEFPKEGPSILRIQQVVRGDSAAYFCASSPDGGGTEAFFGQGTRLTVV.

This clonotype was counted at least ten times. The chain has TRBV6-1 and TRBJ2-3; 10 positions match TRBD2. V dropped 0 bases and J dropped 4; count of bases not matched to a gene: 1. Germline V gives CDR1 MNHNS, CDR2 SASEGT. The CDR3 sequence is 15 residues long. In nucleotides, the CDR3 is TGTGCCAGCAGTGAAGCGCTAGCGGGAGCAGATACGCAGTATTTT. This encodes CASSEALAGADTQYF.

There are a few counts of this clonotype. The CDR3: CASSLGLAGTDTQYF. CDR3 DNA sequence: TGTGCCAGCAGTTTGGGGCTAGCGGGAACAGATACGCAGTATTTT. V and J are TRBV12-3 or TRBV12-4 and TRBJ2-3; 9 bases agree with TRBD2. This CDR3 contains 15 residues. V dropped 3 bases and J dropped 3; count of bases not matched to a gene: 4.

This clonotype was counted at least ten times. The V call is TRBV29-1, the J call TRBJ2-5, with TRBD2 as a possible D gene (6 bases). CDR3 size: 14 residues. The ends were cut back, 5 bases at V and 4 bases at J, with 17 bases in the middle. CDR1 SQVTM and CDR2 ANQGSEA come from the germline V gene. CDR3 sequence (DNA): TGCAGCGTTCTCTCGGGGGAGGTAGGAGAGACCCAGTACTTC. It specifies CSVLSGEVGETQYF.

This clonotype has at least ten counts. The chain recombines TRBV7-2 with TRBJ2-7; TRBD1 matches at 7 bases. The CDR3 has 13 residues. With 3 bases clipped from V and 3 bases from J, the junction kept 2 bases outside the gene matches. Germline-derived CDR1 and CDR2 are SGHTA and FQGNSA. The CDR3: CASSLGQRYEQYF. The CDR3 region has the DNA TGTGCCAGCAGCTTGGGACAGCGCTACGAGCAGTACTTC.

The V call is TRBV25-1, the J call TRBJ2-3, with 9 bases lining up with TRBD2. Per germline, CDR1 MGHDK and CDR2 SYGVNS. After removal of 3 bases from V and 4 bases from J, the junction contained 2 bases not matched to a gene. The CDR3 has 14 residues. The CDR3 sequence: CASSDERGADTQYF. CDR3 in DNA: TGTGCCAGCAGTGATGAGCGGGGGGCAGATACGCAGTATTTT. The variable domain in full, completed from reference TRBV25-1 and TRBJ2-3, reads EADIYQTPRYLVIGTGKKITLECSQTMGHDKMYWYQQDPGMELHLIHYSYGVNSTEKGDLSSESTVSRIRTEHFPLTLESARPSHTSQYLCASSDERGADTQYFGPGTRLTVL.

This clonotype was observed many times. V and J are TRBV15 and TRBJ1-4; D unclear. CDR3 length: 12 residues. Germline CDR1 LNHNV, CDR2 YYDKDF (reference sequence). Trimming left V 6 bases short and J 12 bases short, with 14 bases between. The CDR3 nucleotides read TGTGCCACCAGGAGGGAGGATATGGAACTGTTTTTT. This gives the protein CATRREDMELFF.

This clonotype was seen only a few times. The chain links TRBV20-1 to TRBJ1-5; D not certain. Germline values: CDR1 DFQATT, CDR2 SNEGSKA (reference sequence). This CDR3 comprises 13 residues. V was cut by 4 bases and J by 1 base, with 8 bases left in between. The CDR3, as DNA: TGCAGTGCTACTGGACGGAGCAATCAGCCCCAGCATTTT. Its translation: CSATGRSNQPQHF.

As to this clonotype: One end of the junction varies from germline; a read error may be responsible. CDR3 DNA: TGCAGCGTTGAACCAGGCGGGGACAGCCCATTC. Translated: CSVEPGGDSPF. This chain joins TRBV29-1 and TRBJ2-7; possibly TRBD1 for D (7 bases). Germline CDR1 and CDR2: SQVTM and ANQGSEA. The CDR3 has 11 residues.

On this clonotype itself: A much larger clonotype is one base distant, so this may be a read error. The V gene is TRBV6-4, the J gene TRBJ2-2; 10 nucleotides line up with TRBD2. The CDR3 runs to 14 residues. Germline V gene lookup returns CDR1 MRHNA and CDR2 SNTAGT. V gave up 5 bases and J gave up 3 bases; unmatched junction bases: 0. DNA for the CDR3: TGTGCCAGCAGTCTAGCGGGAGACACCGGGGAGCTGTTTTTT. Protein: CASSLAGDTGELFF.

This clonotype was picked up many times. The chain combines TRBV28 with TRBJ2-3; 8 nucleotides line up with TRBD2. Unmatched junction bases numbered 7, after V lost 6 bases and J lost 2 bases. The CDR3 length is 15 residues. Per germline, CDR1 MDHEN and CDR2 SYDVKM. CDR3 sequence reads: CASRGIAGPTDTQYF. DNA for the CDR3: TGTGCCAGCAGAGGGATAGCGGGACCCACAGATACGCAGTATTTT.

This clonotype occurred many times. J is TRBJ2-7 and V is TRBV20-1, with 8 bases aligning to TRBD2. The CDR3 is 15 residues long. V trimming: 0 bases; J trimming: 7 bases; junction bases outside the gene matches: 11. The germline CDR1 and CDR2 sequences are DFQATT and SNEGSKA (reference sequence). CDR3 protein: CSAREPGLGLLEQYF. CDR3 nucleotides: TGCAGTGCTAGAGAGCCGGGACTAGGGCTCCTGGAGCAGTACTTC.

This sequence joins TRBV28 and TRBJ1-2; D gene unclear. Trimming shortened V by 3 bases and J by 4 bases, and 6 bases separated the two germline ends. CDR3 length equals 12 residues. CDR1 is MDHEN and CDR2 is SYDVKM in the germline V gene. CDR3 sequence: CASSFLLYGYTF. In DNA, the CDR3 is TGTGCCAGCAGTTTTTTGCTCTATGGCTACACCTTC.

This clonotype has only a few counts. This sequence joins TRBV5-6 and TRBJ2-1; 8 bases are a match to TRBD2. The junction had 10 bases not matched to a gene; V was cut back by 2 bases and J by 6 bases. The CDR3 covers 16 residues. CDR1 and CDR2 from the germline V gene are SGHDT and YYEEEE. The CDR3 bases are TGTGCCAGCAGCTTATGGGAGCTACTAGCGGCCAATGAGCAGTTCTTC. It encodes CASSLWELLAANEQFF.

Many counts were recorded for this clonotype. This CDR3 is CASSYRGEQYF. Written as DNA, the CDR3 is TGTGCCAGCAGTTACAGGGGCGAGCAGTACTTC. The chain recombines TRBV27 with TRBJ2-7; 7 positions agree with TRBD1. The CDR3 contains 11 residues. V dropped 4 bases and J dropped 6; count of bases not matched to a gene: 0. Germline V CDR1 and CDR2: MNHEY, SMNVEV (reference sequence).